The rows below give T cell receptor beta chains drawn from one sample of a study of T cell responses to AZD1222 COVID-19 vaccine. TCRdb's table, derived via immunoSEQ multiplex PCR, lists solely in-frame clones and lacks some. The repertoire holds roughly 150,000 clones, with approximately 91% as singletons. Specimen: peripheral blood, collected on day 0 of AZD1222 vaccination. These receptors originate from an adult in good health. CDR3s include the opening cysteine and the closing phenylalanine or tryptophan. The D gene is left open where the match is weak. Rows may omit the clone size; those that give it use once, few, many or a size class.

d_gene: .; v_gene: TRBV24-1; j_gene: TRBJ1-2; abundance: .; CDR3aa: CATSDALYGYTF; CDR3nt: TGTGCCACCAGTGACGCTCTCTATGGCTACACCTTC
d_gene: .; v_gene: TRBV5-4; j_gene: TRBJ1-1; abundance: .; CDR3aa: CASSSHRDLMSGEAFF; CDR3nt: TGTGCCAGCAGCTCACACAGGGACCTGATGTCCGGGGAAGCTTTCTTT
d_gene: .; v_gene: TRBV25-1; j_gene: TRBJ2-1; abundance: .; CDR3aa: CASSRTRSAGYNEQFF; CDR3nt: TGTGCCAGCAGTCGGACTCGGAGCGCCGGGTACAATGAGCAGTTCTTC
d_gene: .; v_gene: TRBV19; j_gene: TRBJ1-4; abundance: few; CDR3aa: CASSMGAVNEKLFF; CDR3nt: TGTGCCAGTAGTATGGGGGCGGTGAATGAAAAACTGTTTTTT
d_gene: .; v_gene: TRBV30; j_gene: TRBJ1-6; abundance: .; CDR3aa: CAWSPRWGENSPLHF; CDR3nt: TGTGCCTGGAGCCCCCGTTGGGGGGAGAATTCACCCCTCCACTTT
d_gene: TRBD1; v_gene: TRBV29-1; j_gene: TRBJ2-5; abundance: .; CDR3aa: CSVAFGQARTETQYF; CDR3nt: TGCAGCGTTGCATTCGGACAGGCACGGACGGAGACCCAGTACTTC
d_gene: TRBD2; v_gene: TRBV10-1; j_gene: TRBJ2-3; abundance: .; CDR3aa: CASGGRGQVMVRTDTQYF; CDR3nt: TGCGCCAGCGGCGGGAGGGGGCAAGTAATGGTAAGGACAGATACGCAGTATTTT
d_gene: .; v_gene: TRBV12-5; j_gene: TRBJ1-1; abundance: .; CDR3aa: CASRQEGTEAFF; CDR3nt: TGTGCTTCGAGACAAGAGGGCACTGAAGCTTTCTTT
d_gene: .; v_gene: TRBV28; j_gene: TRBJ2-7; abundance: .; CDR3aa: CASSFTGLQGEQYF; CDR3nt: TGTGCCAGCAGTTTTACAGGCCTCCAAGGCGAGCAGTACTTC
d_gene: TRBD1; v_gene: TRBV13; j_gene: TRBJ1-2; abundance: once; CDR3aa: CASSLGTGGKNYGYTF; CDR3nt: TGTGCCAGCAGCTTAGGGACAGGGGGAAAAAACTATGGCTACACCTTC
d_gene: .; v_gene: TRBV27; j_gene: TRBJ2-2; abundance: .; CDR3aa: CASRGLERGTGELFF; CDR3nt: TGTGCCAGCAGGGGCCTAGAAAGGGGCACCGGGGAGCTGTTTTTT
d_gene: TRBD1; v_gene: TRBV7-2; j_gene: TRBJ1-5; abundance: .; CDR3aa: CASSGTGGGQPQHF; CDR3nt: TGTGCCAGCAGCGGTACAGGGGGAGGACAGCCCCAGCATTTT
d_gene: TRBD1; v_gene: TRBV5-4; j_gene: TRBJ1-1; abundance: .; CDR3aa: CASSFGTGDTEAFF; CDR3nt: TGTGCCAGCAGCTTTGGGACAGGGGACACTGAAGCTTTCTTT
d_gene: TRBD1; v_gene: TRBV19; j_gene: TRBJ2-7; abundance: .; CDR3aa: CASSWTGNVDSSYEQYF; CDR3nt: TGTGCCAGTAGCTGGACAGGGAATGTAGATAGCTCCTACGAGCAGTACTTC
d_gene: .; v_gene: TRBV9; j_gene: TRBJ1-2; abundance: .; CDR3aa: CASSVSGGSIYGYTF; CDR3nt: TGTGCCAGCAGCGTATCGGGGGGAAGTATCTATGGCTACACCTTC
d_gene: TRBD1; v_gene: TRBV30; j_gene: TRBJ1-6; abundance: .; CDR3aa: CAWSVSSRGQPLHF; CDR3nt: TGTGCCTGGAGTGTATCGTCCAGGGGGCAACCCCTCCACTTT
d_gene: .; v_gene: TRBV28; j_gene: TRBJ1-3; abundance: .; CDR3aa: CASSFGDQGGNTIYF; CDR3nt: TGTGCCAGCAGTTTTGGGGACCAGGGTGGAAACACCATATATTTT
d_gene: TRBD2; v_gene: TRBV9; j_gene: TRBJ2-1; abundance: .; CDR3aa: CASSARGGRGGEQFF; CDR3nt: TGTGCCAGCAGCGCGCGGGGCGGGAGGGGAGGTGAGCAGTTCTTC
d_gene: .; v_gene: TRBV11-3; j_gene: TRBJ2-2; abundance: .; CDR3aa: CASSLDRTGELFF; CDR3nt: TGTGCCAGCAGCTTAGATCGTACCGGGGAGCTGTTTTTT
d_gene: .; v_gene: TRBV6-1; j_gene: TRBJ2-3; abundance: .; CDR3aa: CASRDSTDTQYF; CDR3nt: TGTGCCAGCAGGGACAGCACAGATACGCAGTATTTT
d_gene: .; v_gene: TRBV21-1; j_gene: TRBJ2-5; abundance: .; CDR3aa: CASTPRLGSLETQYF; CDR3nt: TGTGCCAGCACCCCCCGATTGGGTTCTCTGGAGACCCAGTACTTC
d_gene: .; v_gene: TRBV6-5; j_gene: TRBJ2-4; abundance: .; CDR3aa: CASSYSSGTLIQYF; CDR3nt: TGTGCCAGCAGTTACTCTTCCGGGACTCTAATTCAGTACTTC
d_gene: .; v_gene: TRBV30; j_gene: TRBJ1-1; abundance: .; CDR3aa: CAWSRERNTEAFF; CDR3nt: TGTGCCTGGAGCAGGGAGCGGAACACTGAAGCTTTCTTT
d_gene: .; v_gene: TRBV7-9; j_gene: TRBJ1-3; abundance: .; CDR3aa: CAVQPSLSVGNTIYF; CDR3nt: TGTGCCGTCCAGCCGTCGCTCTCGGTCGGAAACACCATATATTTT
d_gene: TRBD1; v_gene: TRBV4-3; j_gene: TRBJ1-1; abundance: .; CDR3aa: CASNRQGADTEAFF; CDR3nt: TGCGCCAGCAACCGACAGGGGGCGGACACTGAAGCTTTCTTT
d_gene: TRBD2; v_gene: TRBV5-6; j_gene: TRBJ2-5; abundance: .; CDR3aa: CASSFGTSGETQYF; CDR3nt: TGTGCCAGCAGCTTCGGGACTAGCGGAGAGACCCAGTACTTC
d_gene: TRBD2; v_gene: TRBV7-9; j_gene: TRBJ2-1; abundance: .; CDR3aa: CASSLYSGQHYNEQFF; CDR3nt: TGTGCCAGCAGCCTTTATAGCGGGCAGCATTACAATGAGCAGTTCTTC